Included here is one T cell receptor (beta chain) sequence, with context. Only in-frame clones appear in the TCRdb table, and some are missing; sequencing was by immunoSEQ multiplex PCR. This table holds fewer than 35,000 clones, around 83% found once. The sample belongs to a study of T cells in narcolepsy. CDR3 length: 15 residues. V lost 5 bases, J lost 2 bases, and 16 bases lay in between. Germline lookup yields CDR1 MNHEY and CDR2 SVGAGI. The clonotype comes from a human donor in good health. V gene TRBV6-5 combines with J gene TRBJ2-7, with D possibly TRBD1 on 7 matching bases. Specimen: memory (CD45RA-) CD4+ T cells from blood. The CDR3 region is CASSPGGDRAYEQYV. Written as DNA, the CDR3 is TGTGCCAGCAGTCCCGGGGGAGACAGGGCCTACGAGCAGTACGTC.